This TCR beta chain was recovered during a study of long-term antiretroviral therapy in people with HIV. The CDR3 totals 15 residues. Per germline, CDR1 SNHLY and CDR2 FYNNEI. This was the immunoSEQ v3.0 assay at survey level. The method was immunoSEQ multiplex PCR; TCRdb's version includes in-frame clones alone and lacks a portion of them. The data show approximately 21,000 clones, around nine tenths seen once. Points on this clone: The junction does not match germline at one end; this may be a read error.

This specimen consisted of unsorted PBMCs, obtained 2.3 years after starting antiretroviral therapy. The TCR comes from a man between 60 and 70 years old with HIV. This sequence joins TRBV2 and TRBJ1-6; D unclear. The CDR3 sequence is CASSEESSYNSPLHF. For the CDR3, the DNA is TGTGCCAGCAGCGAAGAAAGCTCCTATAATTCACCCCTCCACTTT. Full variable domain (missing parts from reference TRBV2 and TRBJ1-6): EPEVTQTPSHQVTQMGQEVILRCVPISNHLYFYWYRQILGQKVEFLVSFYNNEISEKSEIFDDQFSVERPDGSNFTLKIRSTKLEDSAMYFCASSEESSYNSPLHFGNGTRLTVT.